This TCR beta chain came from a study of T-cell reconstitution after alpha-beta-depleted transplantation in children. Study findings and constraints: A year had passed since transplant, and T-cell counts and diversity by then came mostly from newly produced T cells. About two months after transplant, alpha-beta T cells reportedly came from several hundred expanded graft clones. Surviving thymic progenitors and recipient T cells were the source of high TCRbeta diversity at day 60 in some patients.

As to this clonotype: Its specificity is not known.

For TCRbeta, the library was prepared with unique molecular identifiers. MiXCR was run by TCRdb on the PCR reads, yielding one entry per CDR3 protein. This table has around 960,000 distinct CDR3 sequences, about 26% appearing once. The germline V gene encodes CDR1 LNHNV and CDR2 YYDKDF (reference sequence). The CDR3 loop spans 17 amino acids. V dropped 0 bases and J dropped 2 bases, with 17 bases sitting between them. The V and J genes are TRBV15 and TRBJ2-7; D may be TRBD1 or TRBD2 (6 bases each). The sequence was obtained from a boy under three years old who had a stem cell transplant for SCID, so the T cells may come from the graft donor. Sample: PBMCs, mostly from graft donor cells, taken 360 days after TCRalphabeta/CD19-depleted stem cell transplant. For the CDR3, the DNA is TGTGCCACCAGCAGAGATATCGCAGGGGCGGGACCCTACGAGCAGTACTTC. This codes for CATSRDIAGAGPYEQYF.